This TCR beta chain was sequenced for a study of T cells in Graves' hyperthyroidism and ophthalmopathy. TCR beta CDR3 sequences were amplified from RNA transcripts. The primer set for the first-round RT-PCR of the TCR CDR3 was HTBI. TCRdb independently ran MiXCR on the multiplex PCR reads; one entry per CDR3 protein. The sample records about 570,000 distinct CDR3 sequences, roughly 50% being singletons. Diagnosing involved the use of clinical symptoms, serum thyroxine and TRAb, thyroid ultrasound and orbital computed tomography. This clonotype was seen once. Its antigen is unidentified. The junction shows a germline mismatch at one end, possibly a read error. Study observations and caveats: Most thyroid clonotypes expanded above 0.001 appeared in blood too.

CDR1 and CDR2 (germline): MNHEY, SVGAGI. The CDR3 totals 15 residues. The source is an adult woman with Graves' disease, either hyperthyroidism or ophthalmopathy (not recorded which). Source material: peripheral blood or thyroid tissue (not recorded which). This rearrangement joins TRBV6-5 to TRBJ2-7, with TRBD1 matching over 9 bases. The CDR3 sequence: CAISYPGQGSYEQYF. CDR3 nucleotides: TGTGCCATCAGTTACCCGGGACAGGGCTCCTACGAGCAGTACTTC.